These 11 T cell receptor beta chains were sequenced from one sample in a study of blood T cell repertoires in COVID-19. Some clones are missing from TCRdb's copy, which holds only in-frame ones; the method was immunoSEQ multiplex PCR. In the table there are about 330,000 clones, roughly 88% of which are singletons. Input material: peripheral blood. Every receptor here comes from a woman between 50 and 59 years old with active or convalescent COVID-19.

The chain's CDR3 is CASSPQTGWETQYF. CDR3 coding DNA: TGTGCCAGCAGCCCCCAGACAGGGTGGGAGACCCAGTACTTC. The V gene is TRBV11-2, the J gene TRBJ2-5, with 7 bases identical to TRBD1. The CDR3 has 14 amino acids. V was pared by 5 bases and J by 5 bases, with 8 bases of the junction left unmatched. The germline CDR1 and CDR2 sequences are SGHAT and FQNNGV.

V is TRBV4-1 and J is TRBJ1-6, with TRBD1 matching 7 bases. The CDR3 runs to 15 residues. Unmatched junction bases numbered 3, after V lost 0 bases and J lost 7 bases. Germline loops: CDR1 MGHRA, CDR2 YSYEKL. Written as DNA, the CDR3 is TGCGCCAGCAGCCAAGATGGACAGGCCAATTCACCCCTCCACTTT. It is translated as CASSQDGQANSPLHF.

V is TRBV5-1 and J is TRBJ1-1; perhaps TRBD1 as D (6 bases). Germline V CDR1 and CDR2: SGHRS, YFSETQ. Trimming removed 5 bases at V and 0 bases at J, with 14 bases between. CDR3 size: 15 residues. CDR3 amino acids: CASSLSGTMNTEAFF. The CDR3 DNA reads as TGCGCCAGCAGTCTCTCCGGGACAATGAACACTGAAGCTTTCTTT.

In DNA, the CDR3 is TGCGCCAGCAGCTTGGTTCCGGCGCGGGACACTGAAGCTTTCTTT. This gives the protein CASSLVPARDTEAFF. This chain links TRBV5-1 with TRBJ1-1; D unresolved. V was pared by 0 bases and J by 3 bases, with 12 bases between. The CDR3 loop spans 15 amino acids. Germline V gene sequence: CDR1 SGHRS, CDR2 YFSETQ.

The J gene is TRBJ1-2, the V gene TRBV6-8; TRBD1 is a possible D gene (6 bases). Trimming took 7 bases from V and 6 from J, leaving 15 bases between them. This CDR3 is built from 13 residues. The germline V gene encodes CDR1 MNHGY and CDR2 SAAAGT. CDR3 sequence: CASTTLQGDGYTF. Here the CDR3 DNA reads TGTGCCAGCACCACCCTACAGGGAGATGGCTACACCTTC.

V usage is TRBV28 and J usage is TRBJ2-1; D gene ambiguous. Germline-derived CDR1 and CDR2 are MDHEN and SYDVKM. The CDR3 is 11 amino acids. V lost 5 bases to trimming and J lost 5 bases, with 4 bases between them. The CDR3 DNA reads TGTGCCAGCAGTCAAAACAATGAGCAGTTCTTC. Translating it yields CASSQNNEQFF.

This chain links TRBV4-2 with TRBJ1-5; tentatively, D is TRBD1 (6 bases). The CDR3 has 18 residues. Germline V gene data show CDR1 as LGHNA and CDR2 as YNFKEQ. Trimming removed 1 base at V and 4 bases at J, with 20 bases between. In nucleotides, the CDR3 is TGTGCCAGCAGCCAAGTCGCAGGGGCGCCCCGGCTGAATCAGCCCCAGCATTTT. Its translation is CASSQVAGAPRLNQPQHF.

The chain joins TRBV30 to TRBJ1-4; 7 nucleotides match TRBD1. Germline V gives CDR1 GTSNPN, CDR2 SVGIG (reference sequence). The CDR3 has 14 residues. V lost 0 bases, J lost 4 bases, and 2 bases stayed unmatched. CDR3 coding DNA: TGTGCCTGGAGTGTGGCAGGGGGTAATGAAAAACTGTTTTTT. This encodes CAWSVAGGNEKLFF. The whole variable domain, remainder taken from reference TRBV30 and TRBJ1-4, is SQTIHQWPATLVQPVGSPLSLECTVEGTSNPNLYWYRQAAGRGLQLLFYSVGIGQISSEVPQNLSASRPQDRQFILSSKKLLLSDSGFYLCAWSVAGGNEKLFFGSGTQLSVL.

The count of this clone is one. This chain uses TRBV18 with TRBJ1-4, with D uncertain. V shed 3 bases and J shed 5 bases, with 19 bases lying between them. The CDR3 totals 17 residues. Germline CDR1 is KGHSH and CDR2 is LQKENI. CDR3 coding DNA: TGTGCCAGCTCACCCTCCCTAGGCGCGCACTACAATGAAAAACTGTTTTTT. Residues: CASSPSLGAHYNEKLFF.

The CDR3 spells CASSHSGGAQETQYF. Here the CDR3 DNA reads TGTGCCAGCAGCCACAGCGGGGGGGCCCAAGAGACCCAGTACTTC. V gene TRBV13 combines with J gene TRBJ2-5, with TRBD2 matching 10 bases. The J segment lost 1 base and the V segment lost 5 bases, leaving 4 bases of the junction unmatched. Germline CDR1 is PRHDT and CDR2 is FYEKMQ (reference sequence). This CDR3 is built from 15 residues.

The rearrangement joins TRBV19 to TRBJ2-1, with D possibly TRBD1 on 5 matching bases. The CDR3 totals 16 residues. The V end was cut by 3 bases, the J end by 7 bases, with 19 bases between. Germline values: CDR1 LNHDA, CDR2 SQIVND (reference sequence). The CDR3 DNA reads TGTGCCAGTAGTATTGGCTTTGGCAGGGTAGGGAATGAGCAGTTCTTC. Translating gives CASSIGFGRVGNEQFF. Full variable domain (outside the CDR3, taken from reference TRBV19 and TRBJ2-1): DGGITQSPKYLFRKEGQNVTLSCEQNLNHDAMYWYRQDPGQGLRLIYYSQIVNDFQKGDIAEGYSVSREKKESFPLTVTSAQKNPTAFYLCASSIGFGRVGNEQFFGPGTRLTVL.